These 8 T cell receptor beta chains were all obtained from the same sample, sequenced in a study of cytomegalovirus exposure and HLA in healthy donors. PCR primers comprised 60 Vbeta and 13 Jbeta primers. This table comes from immunoSEQ multiplex PCR, and its TCRdb copy is limited to in-frame clones, with some not included. The sample carries 100,000 or so clones, around 85% recorded once. Input material: PBMCs. All receptors derive from a man aged 30 to 39 in good health and CMV-seropositive.

The gene calls are TRBV5-1 and TRBJ1-1; possibly TRBD1 for D (6 bases). Germline assignment: CDR1 SGHRS and CDR2 YFSETQ. CDR3 length: 14 amino acids. V was cut by 0 bases and J by 1 base, with 7 bases left in between. CDR3 in amino acids: CASSLVQGNTEAFF. CDR3 nucleotide sequence: TGCGCCAGCAGCTTGGTACAGGGGAACACTGAAGCTTTCTTT.

The gene calls are TRBV12-5 and TRBJ2-1; 12 nucleotides align to TRBD2. V trimming: 3 bases; J trimming: 6 bases; junction bases outside the gene matches: 3. CDR3 length: 15 amino acids. Per germline, CDR1 LGHNT and CDR2 FRNRAP. DNA of the CDR3: TGTGCTAGTGGTTTCGGGACTAGCGGGCGCAATGAGCAGTTCTTC. Its protein product is CASGFGTSGRNEQFF.

The sample holds one count of this clone. This chain links TRBV5-4 with TRBJ1-6, with 9 bases that match TRBD1. The CDR3 sequence is 15 residues long. Germline V gene sequence: CDR1 SGHNT, CDR2 YYREEE (reference sequence). J was trimmed by 7 bases and V by 4 bases; bases with no gene match: 6. CDR3 DNA: TGTGCCAGCAGCCCAATGGGGACAGGGAATTCACCCCTCCACTTT. Its translation is CASSPMGTGNSPLHF.

This clone occurred once. J is TRBJ2-7 and V is TRBV7-2; D possibly corresponds to TRBD2 (6 bases). Germline V gene sequence: CDR1 SGHTA, CDR2 FQGNSA. The CDR3 has 15 residues. V shed 4 bases and J shed 3 bases, with 16 bases lying between them. The CDR3 DNA reads TGTGCCAGCAGCTCCGGGGGAGCCTCTTTCTACGAGCAGTACTTC. Encoded protein: CASSSGGASFYEQYF.

Note on this clone: The junction departs from germline at one end; a sequencing error may be responsible. The J gene is TRBJ2-3, the V gene TRBV5-1; 7 bases agree with TRBD1. The CDR3 runs 18 residues. Germline values: CDR1 SGHRS, CDR2 YFSETQ. CDR3 sequence (DNA): TGCGCCAACAGCTTGGCCAGTACCGGACAGGCCTCCACAGATACGCAGTATTTT. Its translation: CANSLASTGQASTDTQYF.

The rearrangement joins TRBV10-3 to TRBJ2-7; no definite D call. Germline V lookup: CDR1 ENHRY, CDR2 SYGVKD. V lost 0 bases, J lost 4 bases, and 10 bases lay in between. The CDR3 spans 14 residues. The CDR3 here is CAISESVASYEQYF. The CDR3 coding sequence is TGTGCCATCAGTGAGTCGGTGGCATCTTACGAGCAGTACTTC.

The chain employs TRBV28 and TRBJ2-1; D is perhaps TRBD1 (6 bases). From germline, CDR1 is MDHEN and CDR2 SYDVKM. The CDR3 length is 15 residues. V was cut by 5 bases and J by 4 bases, with 15 bases left in between. CDR3 nucleotides: TGTGCCAGCAGTCTTCACAGGGTGCTGTACAATGAGCAGTTCTTC. Translating gives CASSLHRVLYNEQFF.

The CDR3 DNA reads TGTGCCATCAGTGACCCGGGACTAGCGGGGGCCTATGAGCAGTTCTTC. Protein sequence: CAISDPGLAGAYEQFF. This rearrangement joins TRBV10-3 to TRBJ2-1, with TRBD2 identical over 14 bases. This CDR3 is built from 16 residues. V dropped 3 bases and J dropped 8; count of bases not matched to a gene: 6. CDR1 ENHRY and CDR2 SYGVKD come from the germline V gene.